This is a list of T cell receptor beta chains from one sample in a study of cytomegalovirus exposure and HLA in healthy donors. Sequencing was performed with immunoSEQ multiplex PCR; in TCRdb, only in-frame clones are kept and a portion is missing. The data show roughly 100,000 clones, approximately 60% seen once. Sequenced input: PBMCs. These receptors were taken from a boy younger than 18 in good health and CMV-seropositive. Both conserved end residues are part of each CDR3. A D gene is named only where the DNA matches it firmly. The size of a clone is reported for some rows only, either as once, few or many, or as a class for expanded clones.

J gene	clone size	D gene	V gene	CDR3 protein	CDR3 DNA
TRBJ1-1	-	-	TRBV19	CASSFQGGSTEAFF	TGTGCCAGTAGTTTTCAGGGAGGAAGCACTGAAGCTTTCTTT
TRBJ1-4	few	TRBD1	TRBV6-5	CASSLQGTGGEKLFF	TGTGCCAGCAGTCTACAGGGGACAGGGGGAGAAAAACTGTTTTTT
TRBJ1-1	-	TRBD1	TRBV30	CAWNGQGQMNTEAFF	TGTGCCTGGAACGGACAGGGGCAAATGAACACTGAAGCTTTCTTT
TRBJ1-2	-	TRBD1	TRBV18	CASSPPRAGGHPSYGYTF	TGTGCCAGCTCACCACCGCGGGCAGGGGGCCACCCCAGCTATGGCTACACCTTC
TRBJ2-2	-	TRBD1	TRBV14	CASSRPGQGVTGELFF	TGTGCCAGCAGCCGGCCCGGACAGGGGGTTACCGGGGAGCTGTTTTTT
TRBJ2-7	-	-	TRBV13	CASSPTGPNEQYF	TGTGCCAGCAGCCCTACAGGGCCCAACGAGCAGTACTTC
TRBJ2-2	-	TRBD1	TRBV4-2	CASSPRQGAGGELFF	TGTGCCAGCAGCCCCAGACAGGGGGCCGGCGGGGAGCTGTTTTTT
TRBJ2-1	-	TRBD2	TRBV20-1	CSASKRDEQFF	TGCAGTGCTAGTAAGCGGGACGAGCAGTTCTTC
TRBJ2-7	few	-	TRBV7-9	CASSHYDGSRYEQYF	TGTGCCAGCAGCCATTACGACGGGAGCAGGTACGAGCAGTACTTC
TRBJ2-3	-	-	TRBV5-1	CASSLAGGVTDTQYF	TGCGCCAGCAGCTTGGCAGGCGGGGTCACAGATACGCAGTATTTT
TRBJ2-1	few	TRBD2	TRBV29-1	CSVVGGRGSYNEQFF	TGCAGCGTTGTCGGCGGGAGGGGCTCCTACAATGAGCAGTTCTTC
TRBJ2-1	few	TRBD2	TRBV5-1	CASSWGGGLSDNEQFF	TGCGCCAGCAGCTGGGGCGGGGGGCTCTCGGACAATGAGCAGTTCTTC
TRBJ1-2	-	TRBD1	TRBV7-2	CASSLDRRQGYYGYTF	TGTGCCAGCAGCTTAGATCGGAGACAGGGCTACTATGGCTACACCTTC
TRBJ2-3	few	TRBD2	TRBV5-4	CASSLGGLAGDTQYF	TGTGCCAGCAGCTTGGGGGGACTAGCGGGAGATACGCAGTATTTT
TRBJ2-5	few	-	TRBV30	CAWTGDQGTQYF	TGTGCCTGGACAGGTGATCAAGGGACCCAGTACTTC
TRBJ1-4	-	TRBD1	TRBV5-1	CASSSMTTGADEKLFF	TGCGCCAGCAGCTCTATGACGACAGGGGCGGATGAAAAACTGTTTTTT
TRBJ1-2	-	-	TRBV23-1	CASSHSHTNYGYTF	TGCGCCAGCAGTCACTCGCACACTAACTATGGCTACACCTTC
TRBJ2-6	-	-	TRBV19	CASSIEQSISGANVLTF	TGTGCCAGTAGTATAGAACAGAGCATCTCTGGGGCCAACGTCCTGACTTTC
TRBJ1-5	-	-	TRBV30	CAWSTREGQPQHF	TGTGCCTGGAGTACCAGGGAGGGACAGCCCCAGCATTTT
TRBJ2-2	few	-	TRBV2	CASNRRSGEGTGELFF	TGTGCCAGCAATCGTCGGAGCGGCGAGGGTACCGGGGAGCTGTTTTTT
TRBJ2-7	-	TRBD1	TRBV7-8	CASSLQVRDRTSSYEQYF	TGTGCCAGCAGCTTACAAGTTCGGGACAGGACGAGCTCCTACGAGCAGTACTTC
TRBJ2-7	-	-	TRBV28	CASTRGVLSYEQYF	TGTGCCAGCACCCGAGGAGTTTTATCCTACGAGCAGTACTTC
TRBJ1-5	-	-	TRBV7-6	CASSHPSQPQHF	TGTGCCAGCAGCCATCCGAGTCAGCCCCAGCATTTT